This TCR beta chain was profiled in a study of T cell responses to AZD1222 COVID-19 vaccine. After removal of 5 bases from V and 2 bases from J, the junction contained 4 bases not matched to a gene. The germline CDR1 and CDR2 sequences are SGHTA and FQGNSA. This CDR3 region has 15 residues. A word on this clone: Its matching antigen is unknown.

The repertoire was sequenced with immunoSEQ multiplex PCR; TCRdb's copy has only in-frame clones and lacks some. The data show about 99,000 clones, approximately 89% seen once. Study-level results: It was only after the peak T cell response that any repertoires were sampled.

The receptor's source is an adult in good health. Source: peripheral blood, taken on day 0 of AZD1222 vaccination. This chain connects TRBV7-2 to TRBJ1-5; TRBD1 agrees at 9 bases. CDR3 protein: CASSPTGGGNQPQHF. Written as DNA, the CDR3 is TGTGCCAGCAGCCCTACAGGGGGCGGCAATCAGCCCCAGCATTTT. Based on the CDR3 plus reference TRBV7-2 and TRBJ1-5, the full variable domain is GAGVSQSPSNKVTEKGKDVELRCDPISGHTALYWYRQSLGQGLEFLIYFQGNSAPDKSGLPSDRFSAERTGGSVSTLTIQRTQQEDSAVYLCASSPTGGGNQPQHFGDGTRLSIL.